This T cell receptor beta chain was observed in a study of T cells in Graves' hyperthyroidism and ophthalmopathy. In germline, CDR1 is SGHRS, CDR2 YFSETQ. With V trimmed by 4 bases and J by 3 bases, 9 bases remained unmatched. There are 16 residues in the CDR3. Study results and caveats: Onset of ophthalmopathy came a median around 6.5 months after the model predicted it. Blood samples included most of the expanded thyroid clonotypes exceeding 0.001.

Participants, patients aged 18 to 65, had newly diagnosed hyperthyroidism with a duration under 2 months. Regions amplified from RNA transcripts were the TCR beta CDR3 regions. The study used the HTBI primer set for a first-round RT-PCR of the TCR CDR3. One entry per CDR3 protein, called by TCRdb with MiXCR from the multiplex PCR reads. The sample consists of roughly 740,000 distinct CDR3 sequences, roughly 17% of them appearing once. This clonotype came up many times. The antigen is unknown. The rearrangement joins TRBV5-1 to TRBJ2-7; the match to TRBD2 covers 11 bases. Sequencing was done on a sample of blood. This TCR derives from a man aged 18 to 29 with Graves' hyperthyroidism. In DNA form, the CDR3 reads TGCGCCAGCAGCGCGTTAGCGGGAGGGCCGGTCTACGAGCAGTACTTC. As protein: CASSALAGGPVYEQYF.